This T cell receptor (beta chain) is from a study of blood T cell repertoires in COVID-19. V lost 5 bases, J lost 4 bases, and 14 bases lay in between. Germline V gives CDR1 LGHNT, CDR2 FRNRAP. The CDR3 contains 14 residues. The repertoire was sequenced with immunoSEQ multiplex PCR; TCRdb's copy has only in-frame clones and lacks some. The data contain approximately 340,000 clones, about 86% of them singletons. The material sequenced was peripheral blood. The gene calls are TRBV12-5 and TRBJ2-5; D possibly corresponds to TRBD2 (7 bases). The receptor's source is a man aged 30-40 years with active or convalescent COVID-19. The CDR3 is CASGPRGARETQYF. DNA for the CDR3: TGTGCTAGTGGTCCCCGGGGGGCCAGAGAGACCCAGTACTTC.